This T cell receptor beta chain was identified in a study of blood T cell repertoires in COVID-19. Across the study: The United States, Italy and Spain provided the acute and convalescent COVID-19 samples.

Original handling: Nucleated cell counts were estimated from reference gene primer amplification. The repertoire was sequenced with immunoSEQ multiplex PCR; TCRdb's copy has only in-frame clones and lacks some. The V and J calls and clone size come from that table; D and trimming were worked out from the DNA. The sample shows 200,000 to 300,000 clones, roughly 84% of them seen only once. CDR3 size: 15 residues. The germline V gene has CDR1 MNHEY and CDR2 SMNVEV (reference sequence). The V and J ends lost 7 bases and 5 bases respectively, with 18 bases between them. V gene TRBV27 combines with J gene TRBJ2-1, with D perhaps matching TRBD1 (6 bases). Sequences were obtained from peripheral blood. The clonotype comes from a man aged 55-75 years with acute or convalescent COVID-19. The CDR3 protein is CASTVRLGGNNEQFF. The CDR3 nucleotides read TGTGCCAGCACTGTTAGGTTAGGGGGTAACAATGAGCAGTTCTTC.